This T cell receptor beta chain was sequenced in a study of early T cells in non-severe SARS-CoV-2 infection. Each CDR3 protein is one row after TCRdb ran MiXCR on the 5' RACE reads. Of around 50,000 distinct CDR3 sequences in the sample, around 6% are singletons; the top ten hold 4.5% to 5.5%. Per germline, CDR1 LGHNT and CDR2 FRNRAP. V was trimmed by 7 bases and J by 5 bases, leaving 4 bases between them. The length of the CDR3 is 10 residues. This clonotype was recorded at least ten times. V gene TRBV12-5 combines with J gene TRBJ2-3; D is uncertain. The source of this sequence is an adult who was a healthcare worker with PCR-confirmed SARS-CoV-2 infection or an uninfected control (not recorded which). Sequencing was performed on whole blood. DNA of the CDR3: TGTGCTAGTGAGAAAGATACGCAGTATTTT. Protein sequence: CASEKDTQYF.